The entry below gives a single TCR beta chain sequence along with its context. Its antigen is currently unknown. This record comes from a study of T cell responses to AZD1222 COVID-19 vaccine. General study results and limits: Regions 160-218 and 743-854 dominated among vaccine-associated CD4 TCRs spanning spike.

Germline V gene lookup returns CDR1 SGHTA and CDR2 FQGNSA. The V and J ends lost 1 base and 5 bases respectively, with 6 bases between them. This CDR3 comprises 13 residues. Clones were read by immunoSEQ multiplex PCR, and TCRdb kept only the in-frame ones, dropping some. The sample lists around 150,000 clones; about 91% were seen once. The chain joins TRBV7-2 to TRBJ1-5; D is undetermined. This clonotype originated in an adult who received the AZD1222 COVID-19 vaccine. The source material was peripheral blood, sampled 28 days after the second AZD1222 dose. CDR3 DNA sequence: TGTGCCAGCAGCTTAGAGGGAGATCAGCCCCAGCATTTT. Residues: CASSLEGDQPQHF.